The next 7 T cell receptor beta chains were all read from a single sample in a study of blood T cell repertoires in COVID-19. Measured with immunoSEQ multiplex PCR; TCRdb has only the in-frame clones, and not every one. The sample has roughly 300,000 clones, 87% seen once; the top ten hold 1%. The sequencing sample was made of PBMCs or T cells enriched from blood (not recorded which). The receptor set was obtained from a woman in her 30s who had recovered from COVID-19.

The CDR3 DNA reads TGTGCCAGCAGCCCGTCCGAAATATTGTACGGCTCCTACAATGAGCAGTTCTTC. Its translation: CASSPSEILYGSYNEQFF. V usage is TRBV5-8 and J usage is TRBJ2-1; no reliable D call. V lost 4 bases, J lost 0 bases, and 20 bases lay in between. The length of the CDR3 is 18 residues. Germline CDR1 SGHTS, CDR2 YDEGEE.

The rearrangement joins TRBV7-9 to TRBJ1-1, with 8 bases aligning to TRBD1. CDR3 length: 15 residues. Trimming at V came to 4 bases and at J to 1 base, leaving 5 bases not matched to a gene. Germline CDR1 SEHNR, CDR2 FQNEAQ (reference sequence). In nucleotides, the CDR3 is TGTGCCAGCAGCTCGGACAGGGTCCAGAACACTGAAGCTTTCTTT. This gives the protein CASSSDRVQNTEAFF.

The rearrangement joins TRBV28 to TRBJ1-5; 7 nucleotides match TRBD1. The germline CDR1 and CDR2 sequences are MDHEN and SYDVKM. Trimming at V came to 6 bases and at J to 1 base, leaving 3 bases not matched to a gene. The CDR3 runs to 14 residues. CDR3: CASRRQGSNQPQHF. The CDR3 coding sequence is TGTGCCAGCAGGCGACAGGGAAGCAATCAGCCCCAGCATTTT. The full variable domain, with the rest looked up from reference TRBV28 and TRBJ1-5, is DVKVTQSSRYLVKRTGEKVFLECVQDMDHENMFWYRQDPGLGLRLIYFSYDVKMKEKGDIPEGYSVSREKKERFSLILESASTNQTSMYLCASRRQGSNQPQHFGDGTRLSIL.

The V gene is TRBV19, the J gene TRBJ2-7; 7 positions match TRBD2. Germline V gene data show CDR1 as LNHDA and CDR2 as SQIVND (reference sequence). After removal of 0 bases from V and 0 bases from J, the junction contained 2 bases not matched to a gene. The CDR3 length is 15 residues. CDR3 nucleotide sequence: TGTGCCAGTAGTATAGAGGGCGGGGGCTCCTACGAGCAGTACTTC. Its translation is CASSIEGGGSYEQYF.

The V call is TRBV20-1, the J call TRBJ1-1; unclear D gene. The CDR3 totals 14 residues. V lost 3 bases and J lost 3, with 14 bases in between. Germline V gene data show CDR1 as DFQATT and CDR2 as SNEGSKA (reference sequence). CDR3 coding DNA: TGCAGTGCTAGTAGGATAGGTCAGGACACTGAAGCTTTCTTT. Translating it yields CSASRIGQDTEAFF.

The V call is TRBV30, the J call TRBJ2-7; D possibly corresponds to TRBD2 (5 bases). The CDR3 is 11 residues long. Trimming took 2 bases from V and 6 from J, leaving 8 bases between them. Germline-derived CDR1 and CDR2 are GTSNPN and SVGIG (reference sequence). The CDR3 region has the DNA TGTGCCTGGAGTTTAAGCGGCGAGCAGTACTTC. Residues: CAWSLSGEQYF.

J is TRBJ2-2 and V is TRBV27, with 7 bases that match TRBD2. Germline lookup yields CDR1 MNHEY and CDR2 SMNVEV (reference sequence). Trimming took 2 bases from V and 3 from J; bases not matched to a gene: 9. The CDR3 has 17 residues. CDR3 DNA sequence: TGTGCCAGCAGTTTAACTCTGCGGGGGAGTTACACCGGGGAGCTGTTTTTT. Residues: CASSLTLRGSYTGELFF.